The rows below give T cell receptor beta chains drawn from one sample of a study of T cells of healthy individuals. One entry per CDR3 protein, called by TCRdb with MiXCR from the 5' RACE reads. The sample contains over 95,000 distinct CDR3 sequences, approximately 18% of which appear only once. The receptors come from a human donor in good health. Each CDR3 is given with its conserved first and last residue. A D gene is named only where the DNA matches it firmly. Clone size appears in some rows only: once, few, many, or a class for an expanded clone.

v_call	clone_size	d_call	j_call	cdr3_nt	cdr3_aa
TRBV7-7	many	TRBD2	TRBJ2-1	TGTGCTAGCAGCCCGCTAGCGGGGCCCTACAATGAGCAGTTCTTC	CASSPLAGPYNEQFF
TRBV4-3	few	TRBD1	TRBJ2-7	TGCGCCAGCAGCCAAGTTAAGGGGGCGAACGAGCAGTACTTC	CASSQVKGANEQYF
TRBV12-3/TRBV12-4	few	-	TRBJ1-5	TGTGCCAGCAGTTTAGACAGGACGAATTATCAGCCCCAGCATTTT	CASSLDRTNYQPQHF
TRBV30	few	-	TRBJ2-3	TGTGCCTGGAGGACGATGGGGGGTCACACAGATACGCAGTATTTT	CAWRTMGGHTDTQYF
TRBV12-3/TRBV12-4	few	-	TRBJ2-5	TGTGCCAGCAGTTTGGTAGGGCCGGAGACCCAGTACTTC	CASSLVGPETQYF
TRBV7-9	-	TRBD1	TRBJ1-1	TGTGCCAGCAGCTCGGGGACAGGGTTGGGCACTGAAGCTTTCTTT	CASSSGTGLGTEAFF
TRBV10-3	few	TRBD2	TRBJ2-1	TGTGCCATTGGGACTAGCGGCTACAATGAGCAGTTCTTC	CAIGTSGYNEQFF
TRBV5-1	few	-	TRBJ2-1	TGCGCCAGCAGCTCCCTTAATGAGCAGTTCTTC	CASSSLNEQFF
TRBV9	-	-	TRBJ2-7	TGTGCCAGCAGTCCGGGGTTCTCCTACGAGCAGTACTTC	CASSPGFSYEQYF
TRBV5-1	many	TRBD1	TRBJ2-5	TGCGCCAGCAGCGACTCGGGACAGGGGATGGAGACCCAGTACTTC	CASSDSGQGMETQYF
TRBV7-3	-	-	TRBJ2-2	TGTGCCAGTGCTTTGGGGGCTGGTGGCACCGGGGAGCTGTTTTTT	CASALGAGGTGELFF
TRBV6-6	few	-	TRBJ1-1	TGTGCCAGCAACCACAAGAACACTGAAGCTTTCTTT	CASNHKNTEAFF
TRBV3-1	-	TRBD1	TRBJ2-7	TGTGCCAGCAGCCAAGACAGGGGGCGGTACGAGCAGTACTTC	CASSQDRGRYEQYF
TRBV24-1	-	TRBD2	TRBJ2-5	TGTGCCACCAGTAGGGGAGGGGAGACCCAGTACTTC	CATSRGGETQYF
TRBV9	few	-	TRBJ2-2	TGTGCCAGCAGCGTAGACAGGGTACTAGGGACCGGGGAGCTGTTTTTT	CASSVDRVLGTGELFF
TRBV12-3/TRBV12-4	-	-	TRBJ1-2	TGTGCCAGCAGTTTAACCCCCGGGACAGGCTACACCTTC	CASSLTPGTGYTF
TRBV7-3	few	-	TRBJ2-3	TGTGCCAGCGCGGGGGCAGAAGATACGCAGTATTTT	CASAGAEDTQYF
TRBV12-3/TRBV12-4	many	TRBD1	TRBJ1-1	TGTGCCAGCAAACAGGGGGCTGGTACTGAAGCTTTCTTT	CASKQGAGTEAFF
TRBV28	-	-	TRBJ1-5	TGTGCCAGCGGAAGACAGTCCAATCAGCCCCAGCATTTT	CASGRQSNQPQHF
TRBV6-2/TRBV6-3	-	-	TRBJ2-2	TGTGCCAGCAGTCGAGGATTGGGGGACACCGGGGAGCTGTTTTTT	CASSRGLGDTGELFF
TRBV14	-	-	TRBJ1-6	TGTGCCAGCAGCCAAAGGGGGGCGAATTCACCCCTCCACTTT	CASSQRGANSPLHF
TRBV4-1	few	TRBD2	TRBJ2-3	TGCGCCAGCAGCCAAGAGCGGGGGTCTAGCACAGATACGCAGTATTTT	CASSQERGSSTDTQYF
TRBV18	many	TRBD1	TRBJ2-1	TGTGCCAGCTCACGGAGCCAGGGACAGGGGGCGTCAAATGAGCAGTTCTTC	CASSRSQGQGASNEQFF
TRBV2	-	TRBD2	TRBJ2-2	TGTGCCAGCACCCTTTATAGCGGGACCGGGGAGCTGTTTTTT	CASTLYSGTGELFF
TRBV28	-	-	TRBJ1-1	TGTGCCACAAAAGCCAGGGGAGGGCATCACTATCGCACTGAAGCTTTCTTT	CATKARGGHHYRTEAFF
TRBV28	many	-	TRBJ1-2	TGTGCCACCACGGGACCGTTCGGCTACACCTTC	CATTGPFGYTF
TRBV7-2	few	TRBD2	TRBJ2-3	TGTGCCAGCAGCCTAGACGGGAGGATCACAGATACGCAGTATTTT	CASSLDGRITDTQYF
TRBV5-8	-	-	TRBJ2-3	TGTGCCAGCAGCTTGACGAGAGGGAGCACTAGCACAGATACGCAGTATTTT	CASSLTRGSTSTDTQYF
TRBV5-1	-	TRBD1	TRBJ2-7	TGCGCCAGCAGCTCCGCGGGACAGGGTTACGAGCAGTACTTC	CASSSAGQGYEQYF